One and the same sample provided the 15 T cell receptor beta chains below, sequenced in a study of cytomegalovirus exposure and HLA in healthy donors. It was with 60 Vbeta and 13 Jbeta primers that the PCR ran. The repertoire was sequenced with immunoSEQ multiplex PCR; TCRdb's copy has only in-frame clones and lacks some. The data show some 200,000 clones, around 85% seen once. Sequencing input: PBMCs. All receptors derive from a man in his forties in good health and CMV-seropositive.

This clone is a singleton in its sample. The chain links TRBV7-3 to TRBJ2-5, with TRBD2 matching 16 bases. The CDR3 runs to 17 residues. The germline V gene has CDR1 SGHTA and CDR2 FQGTGA. V gave up 4 bases and J gave up 1 base; unmatched junction bases: 3. For the CDR3, the DNA is TGTGCCAGCAGCTCGGGACTAGCGGGGGGGCTCCAAGAGACCCAGTACTTC. Protein: CASSSGLAGGLQETQYF. Based on the CDR3 plus reference TRBV7-3 and TRBJ2-5, the full variable domain is GAGVSQTPSNKVTEKGKYVELRCDPISGHTALYWYRQSLGQGPEFLIYFQGTGAADDSGLPNDRFFAVRPEGSVSTLKIQRTERGDSAVYLCASSSGLAGGLQETQYFGPGTRLLVL.

This clone appeared once. V usage is TRBV7-3 and J usage is TRBJ1-2, with 11 positions matching TRBD1. V was clipped by 8 bases and J by 5 bases; unmatched bases: 10. CDR1 is SGHTA, CDR2 FQGTGA, per germline. This CDR3 is built from 15 residues. The CDR3 region has the DNA TGTGCCAGCGCTGCCGGACAGGGGGCGCGTTATGGCTACACCTTC. It translates to CASAAGQGARYGYTF.

V and J are TRBV19 and TRBJ2-3; the D gene is possibly TRBD2 (5 bases). The V gene lost 7 bases and the J gene lost 8 bases, with 13 bases spanning the gap. The length of the CDR3 is 12 residues. CDR1 and CDR2 (germline): LNHDA, SQIVND (reference sequence). CDR3 residues: CASMAGVSTQYF. The CDR3 nucleotides read TGTGCCAGTATGGCGGGTGTAAGTACGCAGTATTTT.

The V and J genes are TRBV7-9 and TRBJ2-1, with 7 nucleotides matching TRBD2. The CDR3 is 16 amino acids. The germline gives CDR1 SEHNR, CDR2 FQNEAQ (reference sequence). V shed 2 bases, J shed 7 bases, and the junction held 11 bases outside the gene matches. The chain's CDR3 is CASSLLASGVGNEQFF. CDR3 DNA sequence: TGTGCCAGCAGCTTACTCGCCAGCGGGGTTGGGAATGAGCAGTTCTTC.

CDR3 sequence: CASSFQPRTATYEQYF. In DNA form, the CDR3 reads TGTGCCAGCAGTTTTCAACCGAGGACAGCAACTTACGAGCAGTACTTC. The chain employs TRBV28 and TRBJ2-7; maybe TRBD1 (6 bases). This CDR3 comprises 16 residues. V shed 3 bases and J shed 4 bases, with 19 bases lying between them. From germline, CDR1 is MDHEN and CDR2 SYDVKM.

The chain joins TRBV4-1 to TRBJ2-2; TRBD2 agrees at 8 bases. Germline V gene lookup returns CDR1 MGHRA and CDR2 YSYEKL. This CDR3 is built from 19 residues. J gave up 2 bases and V 0 bases, and 11 bases lay outside the gene matches. The CDR3 loop is CASSQDRSGGGKNTGELFF. CDR3 bases: TGCGCCAGCAGCCAAGATCGGTCAGGCGGGGGGAAAAACACCGGGGAGCTGTTTTTT.

The genes are TRBV29-1 and TRBJ1-4; D is possibly TRBD1 (5 bases). V was trimmed by 6 bases and J by 6 bases, leaving 14 bases between them. The CDR3 extends over 13 amino acids. Germline loops: CDR1 SQVTM, CDR2 ANQGSEA. CDR3: CSVLQERDEKLFF. The CDR3 DNA follows: TGCAGCGTCCTACAGGAAAGGGATGAAAAACTGTTTTTT.

Only a few counts were recorded for this clone. This rearrangement joins TRBV5-1 to TRBJ1-6; D is unresolved. Germline loops: CDR1 SGHRS, CDR2 YFSETQ. The V and J ends lost 0 bases and 7 bases respectively, with 11 bases between them. This CDR3 is 15 amino acids long. In DNA form, the CDR3 reads TGCGCCAGCAGCTTGGAAATAGCGGGGAATTCACCCCTCCACTTT. It translates to CASSLEIAGNSPLHF.

The chain recombines TRBV7-9 with TRBJ1-2; no firm D call. The V and J ends lost 2 bases and 0 bases respectively, with 7 bases between them. The germline gives CDR1 SEHNR, CDR2 FQNEAQ (reference sequence). The CDR3 runs to 14 residues. DNA of the CDR3: TGTGCCAGCAGCTTAAACACAGCTAACTATGGCTACACCTTC. Protein sequence: CASSLNTANYGYTF.

The chain uses TRBV5-4 and TRBJ2-5; tentatively, D is TRBD1 (6 bases). Germline V gives CDR1 SGHNT, CDR2 YYREEE (reference sequence). The CDR3 runs 15 residues. V shed 4 bases and J shed 1 base, with 14 bases lying between them. The CDR3 is CASSPRQEIQETQYF. For the CDR3, the DNA is TGTGCCAGCAGCCCGAGACAGGAAATCCAAGAGACCCAGTACTTC.

The gene calls are TRBV28 and TRBJ2-5; 7 positions match TRBD1. Germline V lookup: CDR1 MDHEN, CDR2 SYDVKM. V was pared by 5 bases and J by 2 bases, with 8 bases of the junction left unmatched. The CDR3 contains 15 residues. As DNA, the CDR3 is TGTGCCAGCAGTCCGGACAGGTCGTCTCAAGAGACCCAGTACTTC. It is translated as CASSPDRSSQETQYF.

V usage is TRBV29-1 and J usage is TRBJ1-2; D may be TRBD1 (6 bases). V shed 4 bases and J shed 9 bases, with 9 bases lying between them. The CDR3 runs 10 residues. CDR1 is SQVTM, CDR2 ANQGSEA, per germline. The CDR3 protein is CSVGDKSYTF. In DNA, the CDR3 is TGCAGCGTTGGGGACAAGAGCTACACCTTC.

The chain has TRBV5-4 and TRBJ2-6; TRBD1 agrees at 7 bases. Germline V CDR1 and CDR2: SGHNT, YYREEE (reference sequence). The CDR3 has 16 residues. The V and J ends lost 4 bases and 3 bases, in that order; junction bases with no gene match: 7. This CDR3 reads CASSTDRSGGANVLTF. The CDR3 DNA follows: TGTGCCAGCAGCACGGACAGGTCGGGTGGGGCCAACGTCCTGACTTTC. The full variable domain, its missing parts supplied by reference TRBV5-4 and TRBJ2-6, is ETGVTQSPTHLIKTRGQQVTLRCSSQSGHNTVSWYQQALGQGPQFIFQYYREEENGRGNFPPRFSGLQFPNYSSELNVNALELDDSALYLCASSTDRSGGANVLTFGAGSRLTVL.

CDR3 bases: TGTGCCAGCAGTGACAGGTTACGCTACGAGCAGTACTTC. Amino acid sequence: CASSDRLRYEQYF. The J gene is TRBJ2-5, the V gene TRBV6-5, with a possible D match to TRBD1 (6 bases). The DNA end lines up better with TRBJ2-7; the J call may be wrong. The V gene's germline CDR1 is MNHEY and CDR2 SVGAGI. The CDR3 length is 13 residues.

The chain recombines TRBV6-4 with TRBJ2-3, with 10 nucleotides matching TRBD2. This CDR3 is 16 amino acids long. V was clipped by 4 bases and J by 3 bases; unmatched bases: 7. Germline CDR1 is MRHNA and CDR2 is SNTAGT. CDR3 DNA: TGTGCCAGCAGTGCAGCGGGGGGGCAGAAGACAGATACGCAGTATTTT. Residues: CASSAAGGQKTDTQYF.